This T cell receptor beta chain was sequenced in a study of T cell repertoires in cytomegalovirus infection. Study overall: Indications came from public TCR beta signatures; they pointed to CMV infection and to a matching HLA type.

The germline gives CDR1 LGHNA, CDR2 YSLEER. The CDR3 contains 13 residues. The V and J ends lost 4 bases and 7 bases respectively, with 10 bases between them. Each CDR3 protein gets one entry after TCRdb re-called the reads with MiXCR. The sample shows about 450,000 distinct CDR3 sequences, 31% of them seen only once. There are a few counts of this clonotype. Antigen: not known. Findings of the study overall: CMV-specific HLA-C-restricted TCR beta clonotypes dominated the ex vivo response. Of the TCR beta families, the public ones yielded a cumulative frequency that identified carriers of CMV plus the relevant HLA.

The chain carries TRBV4-3 and TRBJ1-4; D remains unclear. Input material: PBMCs. This clonotype was sampled from a human donor in good health (CMV status not recorded). Some clones in this sample may be carry-over from other donors' samples. CDR3: CASSLEAFEKLFF. The CDR3 DNA reads as TGCGCCAGCAGCCTAGAGGCGTTTGAAAAACTGTTTTTT.